Following are 13 T cell receptor beta chains from one sample sequenced in a study of cytomegalovirus exposure and HLA in healthy donors. The study ran its PCR with 60 Vbeta and 13 Jbeta primers. Data came from immunoSEQ multiplex PCR; TCRdb stores just in-frame clones and leaves some out. The sample has around 76,000 clones, and its top ten clones hold under 0.9%. Sequencing was carried out using PBMCs. The receptors come from a boy between 5 and 17 years old in good health and CMV-seronegative.

The chain joins TRBV4-2 to TRBJ1-5, with D hard to call. CDR1 and CDR2 (germline): LGHNA, YNFKEQ. V was clipped by 3 bases and J by 5 bases, with 17 bases between them. The CDR3 totals 16 residues. In DNA form, the CDR3 reads TGTGCCAGCAGCCATGCGGGCCAACGGGTGGATCAGCCCCAGCATTTT. It codes for CASSHAGQRVDQPQHF.

Concerning this clone itself: The sample holds other DNA sequences that translate to the same CDR3. This rearrangement joins TRBV7-9 to TRBJ1-1; no clear D. This CDR3 spans 12 amino acids. Trimming stripped 2 bases from V and 5 bases from J, with 6 bases between. Per germline, CDR1 SEHNR and CDR2 FQNEAQ (reference sequence). Here the CDR3 reads CASSLTGTEAFF. CDR3 bases: TGTGCCAGCAGCTTAACGGGGACTGAAGCTTTCTTT.

The genes are TRBV29-1 and TRBJ2-3, with D possibly TRBD2 on 5 matching bases. V was pared by 5 bases and J by 2 bases, with 11 bases between. The CDR3 sequence is 13 residues long. Germline CDR1 is SQVTM and CDR2 is ANQGSEA. The CDR3: CSVSGSPTDTQYF. CDR3 nucleotides: TGCAGCGTTAGTGGGAGCCCCACAGATACGCAGTATTTT.

The J gene is TRBJ2-3, the V gene TRBV28; the match to TRBD2 covers 11 bases. The CDR3 extends over 14 amino acids. V gave up 3 bases and J gave up 4 bases; unmatched junction bases: 0. Germline CDR1 and CDR2: MDHEN and SYDVKM. CDR3 DNA sequence: TGTGCCAGCAGTTTTAGCGGGGGGGCAGATACGCAGTATTTT. Its protein product is CASSFSGGADTQYF.

The rearrangement joins TRBV10-3 to TRBJ2-2; 10 positions agree with TRBD1. This CDR3 has 16 residues. The germline CDR1 and CDR2 sequences are ENHRY and SYGVKD. V was clipped by 6 bases and J by 5 bases; unmatched bases: 9. The CDR3 DNA is TGTGCCATCAGCAACTCCCCGGACAGGGGGACCGGGGAGCTGTTTTTT. Residues: CAISNSPDRGTGELFF.

The chain couples TRBV30 to TRBJ2-1; D remains unclear. CDR3 length: 13 residues. V shed 1 base and J shed 11 bases, with 15 bases lying between them. Germline CDR1 GTSNPN, CDR2 SVGIG (reference sequence). In DNA, the CDR3 is TGTGCCTGGAGTGACCCTATCGCGCCAAAGCAGTTCTTC. Amino acids: CAWSDPIAPKQFF.

The chain combines TRBV5-4 with TRBJ1-2, with D perhaps TRBD1 (6 bases). Germline assignment: CDR1 SGHNT and CDR2 YYREEE (reference sequence). This CDR3 contains 13 residues. V lost 3 bases, J lost 4 bases, and 10 bases lay in between. CDR3 in amino acids: CASSSRDTYGYTF. The CDR3 DNA is TGTGCCAGCAGCTCCCGGGACACCTATGGCTACACCTTC. Together with reference TRBV5-4 and TRBJ1-2, the CDR3 gives the full variable domain: ETGVTQSPTHLIKTRGQQVTLRCSSQSGHNTVSWYQQALGQGPQFIFQYYREEENGRGNFPPRFSGLQFPNYSSELNVNALELDDSALYLCASSSRDTYGYTFGSGTRLTVV.

The chain combines TRBV4-2 with TRBJ2-5, with a tentative D call TRBD1 (5 bases). The V end lost 3 bases, the J end lost 5 bases, and 19 bases lay between the germline ends. The CDR3 covers 16 residues. Germline lookup yields CDR1 LGHNA and CDR2 YNFKEQ. The CDR3 loop is CASSQEGHLGRETQYF. The CDR3 nucleotides are TGTGCCAGCAGCCAGGAAGGACACTTGGGAAGGGAGACCCAGTACTTC.

The chain has TRBV19 and TRBJ2-2, with TRBD2 identical over 11 bases. After removal of 7 bases from V and 3 bases from J, the junction contained 1 base not matched to a gene. From germline, CDR1 is LNHDA and CDR2 SQIVND (reference sequence). The CDR3 loop spans 14 amino acids. For the CDR3, the DNA is TGTGCCAGTACGACTAGCGGGGACACCGGGGAGCTGTTTTTT. It translates to CASTTSGDTGELFF.

This rearrangement joins TRBV4-1 to TRBJ1-2, with D possibly being TRBD1 (5 bases). The length of the CDR3 is 14 residues. Germline V gives CDR1 MGHRA, CDR2 YSYEKL. The V gene lost 4 bases and the J gene lost 1 base, with 10 bases spanning the gap. The CDR3 region is CASSPTDINYGYTF. The CDR3 coding sequence is TGCGCCAGCAGCCCCACGGACATTAACTATGGCTACACCTTC.

The V gene is TRBV15, the J gene TRBJ2-2; D is undetermined. Trimming cost V 0 bases and J 5 bases, with 7 bases left between them. The CDR3 is made up of 14 amino acids. Germline CDR1 and CDR2: LNHNV and YYDKDF (reference sequence). The DNA for the CDR3 is TGTGCCACCAGCAGAGATCAACAGACCGGGGAGCTGTTTTTT. It encodes CATSRDQQTGELFF.

The CDR3 sequence: CSVGGESTIYF. CDR3 in DNA: TGCAGCGTCGGGGGGGAGAGCACCATATATTTT. This chain connects TRBV29-1 to TRBJ1-3; tentatively, D is TRBD1 (5 bases). This CDR3 spans 11 amino acids. Germline assignment: CDR1 SQVTM and CDR2 ANQGSEA. V was shortened by 6 bases and J by 9 bases, with 12 bases between the two germline ends.

V is TRBV5-4 and J is TRBJ1-5; D is unresolved. CDR3 length equals 12 residues. With 9 bases removed from V and 4 bases from J, the gap between germline ends came to 11 bases. Germline V gives CDR1 SGHNT, CDR2 YYREEE (reference sequence). CDR3 DNA: TGTGCCACCAACCGAGAGAATCAGCCCCAGCATTTT. Protein sequence: CATNRENQPQHF.